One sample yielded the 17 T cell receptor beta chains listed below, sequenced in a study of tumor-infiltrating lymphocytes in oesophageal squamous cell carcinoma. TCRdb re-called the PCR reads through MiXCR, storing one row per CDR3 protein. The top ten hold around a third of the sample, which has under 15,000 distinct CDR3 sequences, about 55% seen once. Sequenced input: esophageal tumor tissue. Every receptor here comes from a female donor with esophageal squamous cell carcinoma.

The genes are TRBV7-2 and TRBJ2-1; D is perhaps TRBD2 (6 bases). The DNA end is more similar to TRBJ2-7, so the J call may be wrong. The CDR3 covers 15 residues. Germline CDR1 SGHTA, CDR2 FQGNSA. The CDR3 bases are TGTGCCAGCAGCTCCGGGAGCGGTGGATACAATGAGCAGTACTTC. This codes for CASSSGSGGYNEQYF.

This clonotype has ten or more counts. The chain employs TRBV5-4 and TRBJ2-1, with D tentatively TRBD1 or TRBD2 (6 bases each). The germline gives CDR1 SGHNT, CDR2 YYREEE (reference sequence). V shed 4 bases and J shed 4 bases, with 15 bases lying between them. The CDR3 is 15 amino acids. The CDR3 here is CASSPGAGYYNEQFF. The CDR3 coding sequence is TGTGCCAGCAGCCCAGGGGCGGGATATTACAATGAGCAGTTCTTC.

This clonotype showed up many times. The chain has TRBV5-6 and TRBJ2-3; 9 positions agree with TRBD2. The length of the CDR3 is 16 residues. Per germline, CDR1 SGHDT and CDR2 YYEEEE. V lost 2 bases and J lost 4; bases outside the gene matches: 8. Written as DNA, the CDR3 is TGTGCCAGCAGCTTCGGAGCGGGGGGCAGGGCAGATACGCAGTATTTT. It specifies CASSFGAGGRADTQYF.

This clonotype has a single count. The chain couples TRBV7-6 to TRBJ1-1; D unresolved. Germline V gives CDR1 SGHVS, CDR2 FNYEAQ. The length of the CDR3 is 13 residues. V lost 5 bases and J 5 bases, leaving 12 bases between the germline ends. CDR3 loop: CASSPEVGTEAFF. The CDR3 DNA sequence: TGTGCCAGCAGCCCTGAAGTTGGGACTGAAGCTTTCTTT.

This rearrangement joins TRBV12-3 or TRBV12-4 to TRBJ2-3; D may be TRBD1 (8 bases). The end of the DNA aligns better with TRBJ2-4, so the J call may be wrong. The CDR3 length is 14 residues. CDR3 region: CASRHRGGSNIQYF. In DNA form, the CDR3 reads TGTGCCAGCAGGCACAGGGGGGGTTCGAACATTCAGTACTTC.

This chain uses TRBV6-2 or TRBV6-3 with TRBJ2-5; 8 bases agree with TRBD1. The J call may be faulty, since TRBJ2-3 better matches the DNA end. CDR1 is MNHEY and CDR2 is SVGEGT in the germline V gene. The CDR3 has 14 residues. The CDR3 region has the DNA TGTGCCAGCACCAAGGACAGGGCGGAGAATGAGCAGTATTTT. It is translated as CASTKDRAENEQYF.

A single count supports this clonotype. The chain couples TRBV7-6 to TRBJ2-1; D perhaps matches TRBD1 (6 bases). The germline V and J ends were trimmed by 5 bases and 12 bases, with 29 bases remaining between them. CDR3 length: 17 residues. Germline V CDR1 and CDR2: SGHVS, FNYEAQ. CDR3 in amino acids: CASSPDRIPSKTDTQFF. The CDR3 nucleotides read TGTGCCAGCAGCCCTGACAGGATCCCTTCCAAAACAGATACGCAGTTCTTC.

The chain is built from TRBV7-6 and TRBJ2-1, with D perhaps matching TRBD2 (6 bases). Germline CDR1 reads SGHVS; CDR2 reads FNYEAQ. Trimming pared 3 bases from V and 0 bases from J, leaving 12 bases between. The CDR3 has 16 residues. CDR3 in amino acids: CASSFLTGDSYNEQFF. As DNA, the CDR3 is TGTGCCAGCAGCTTTTTAACGGGAGACTCCTACAATGAGCAGTTCTTC.

The CDR3 DNA is TGTGCCAGCAGCTTACTCGACTACGAGCAGTACTTC. Amino acid sequence: CASSLLDYEQYF. The V call is TRBV7-2, the J call TRBJ2-1, with no clear D. The J call may be faulty, since TRBJ2-7 better matches the DNA end. CDR3 length: 12 amino acids. Germline CDR1 is SGHTA and CDR2 is FQGNSA.

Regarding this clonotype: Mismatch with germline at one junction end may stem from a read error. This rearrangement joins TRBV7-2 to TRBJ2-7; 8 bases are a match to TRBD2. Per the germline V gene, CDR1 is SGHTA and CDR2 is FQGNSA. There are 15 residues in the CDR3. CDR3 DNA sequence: TGTGCCAGCAGATTAGGGTCGGGAGGGGGAAATGAGCAGTACTTC. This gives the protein CASRLGSGGGNEQYF. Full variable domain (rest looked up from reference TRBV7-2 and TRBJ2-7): GAGVSQSPSNKVTEKGKDVELRCDPISGHTALYWYRQSLGQGLEFLIYFQGNSAPDKSGLPSDRFSAERTGGSVSTLTIQRTQQEDSAVYLCASRLGSGGGNEQYFGPGTRLTVT.

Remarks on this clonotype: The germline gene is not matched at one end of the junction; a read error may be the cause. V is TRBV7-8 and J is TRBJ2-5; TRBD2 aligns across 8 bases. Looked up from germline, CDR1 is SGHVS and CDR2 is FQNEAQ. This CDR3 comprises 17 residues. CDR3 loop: CASSLKGTRDPREAQYF. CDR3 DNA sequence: TGTGCCAGCAGCTTAAAAGGGACTAGGGACCCCCGAGAGGCCCAGTACTTC.

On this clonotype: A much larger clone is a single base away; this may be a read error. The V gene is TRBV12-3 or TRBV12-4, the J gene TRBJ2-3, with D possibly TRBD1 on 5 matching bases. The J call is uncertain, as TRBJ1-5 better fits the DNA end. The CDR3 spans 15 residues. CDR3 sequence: CASSPSGRKTDTQHF. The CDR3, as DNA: TGTGCCAGCAGTCCTAGCGGGAGGAAGACAGATACGCAGCATTTT.

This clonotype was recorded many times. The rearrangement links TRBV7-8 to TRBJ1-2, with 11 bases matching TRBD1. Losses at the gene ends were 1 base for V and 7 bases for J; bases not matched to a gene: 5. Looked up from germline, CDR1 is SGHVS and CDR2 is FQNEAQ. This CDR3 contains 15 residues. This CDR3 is CASSLDGQGAGGYTF. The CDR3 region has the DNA TGTGCCAGCAGCTTAGACGGACAGGGGGCAGGTGGCTACACCTTC.

CDR3 region: CASSSSGTGYTGELFF. DNA for the CDR3: TGTGCCAGCAGCTCCTCCGGGACAGGCTACACCGGGGAGCTGTTTTTT. V usage is TRBV7-3 and J usage is TRBJ1-1, with TRBD1 matching 8 bases. The J call is doubtful: the DNA matches TRBJ2-2 better. The CDR3 totals 16 residues. The V gene's germline CDR1 is SGHTA and CDR2 FQGTGA.

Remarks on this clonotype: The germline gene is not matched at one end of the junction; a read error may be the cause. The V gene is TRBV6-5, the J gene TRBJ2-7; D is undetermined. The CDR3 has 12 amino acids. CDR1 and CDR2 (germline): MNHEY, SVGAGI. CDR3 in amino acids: CASRILNSPLHF. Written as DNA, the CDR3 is TGTGCCAGCAGGATCCTCAATTCACCCCTCCACTTC.

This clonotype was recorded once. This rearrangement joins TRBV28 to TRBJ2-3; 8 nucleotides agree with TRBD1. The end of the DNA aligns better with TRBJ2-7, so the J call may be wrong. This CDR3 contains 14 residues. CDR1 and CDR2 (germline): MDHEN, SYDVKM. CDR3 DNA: TGTGCCAGCCACGTATCAGGACAGGGCAACGAGCAGTACTTC. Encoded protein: CASHVSGQGNEQYF.

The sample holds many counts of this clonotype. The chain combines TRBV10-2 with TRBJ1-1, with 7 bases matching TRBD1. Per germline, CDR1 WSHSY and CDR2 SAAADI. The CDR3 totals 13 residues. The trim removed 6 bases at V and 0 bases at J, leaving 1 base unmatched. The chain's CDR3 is CASRGQLNTEAFF. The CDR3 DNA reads TGCGCCAGCAGGGGACAGTTGAACACTGAAGCTTTCTTT.